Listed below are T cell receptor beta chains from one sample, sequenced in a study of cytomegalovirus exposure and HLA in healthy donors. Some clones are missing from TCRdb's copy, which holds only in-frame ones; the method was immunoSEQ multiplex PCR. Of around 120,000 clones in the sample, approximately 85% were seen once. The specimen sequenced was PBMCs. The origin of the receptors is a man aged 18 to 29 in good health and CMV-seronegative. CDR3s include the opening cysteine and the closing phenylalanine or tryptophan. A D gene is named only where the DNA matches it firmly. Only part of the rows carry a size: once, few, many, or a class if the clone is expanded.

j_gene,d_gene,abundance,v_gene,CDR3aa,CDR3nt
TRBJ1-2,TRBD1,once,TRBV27,CASSGTGQGGYTF,TGTGCCAGCAGTGGGACAGGGCAGGGTGGCTACACCTTC
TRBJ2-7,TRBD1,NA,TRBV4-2,CASSQDFRTGNEQYF,TGTGCCAGCAGCCAAGATTTCCGGACAGGGAACGAGCAGTACTTC
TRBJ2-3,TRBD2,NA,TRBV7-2,CASSLRGDYTDTQYF,TGTGCCAGCAGCTTACGGGGGGACTACACAGATACGCAGTATTTT
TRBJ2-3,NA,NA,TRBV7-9,CASSQARQGTQYF,TGTGCCAGCAGCCAAGCCAGGCAGGGTACGCAGTATTTT
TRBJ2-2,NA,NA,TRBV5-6,CASSLVYGELFF,TGTGCCAGCAGCTTGGTTTACGGGGAGCTGTTTTTT
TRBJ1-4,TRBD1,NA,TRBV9,CASSVGTGNEKLFF,TGTGCCAGCAGCGTAGGGACAGGGAATGAAAAACTGTTTTTT
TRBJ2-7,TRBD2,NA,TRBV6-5,CASSALAGAPYEQYF,TGTGCCAGCAGTGCACTAGCGGGAGCGCCTTACGAGCAGTACTTC
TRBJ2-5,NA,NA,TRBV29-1,CSSAGTAGWETQYF,TGCAGCTCCGCGGGGACAGCAGGATGGGAGACCCAGTACTTC
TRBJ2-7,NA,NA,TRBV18,CASSPSGDSYEQYF,TGTGCCAGCTCACCGTCGGGGGACTCCTACGAGCAGTACTTC
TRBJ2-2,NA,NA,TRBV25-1,CASSEGAGELFF,TGTGCCAGCAGCGAGGGGGCCGGGGAGCTGTTTTTT
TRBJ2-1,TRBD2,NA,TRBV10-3,CAISELAEGEGEQFF,TGTGCCATCAGTGAACTAGCGGAGGGAGAGGGTGAGCAGTTCTTC
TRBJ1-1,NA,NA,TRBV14,CASSRGPNTEAFF,TGTGCCAGCAGCCGGGGGCCCAACACTGAAGCTTTCTTT
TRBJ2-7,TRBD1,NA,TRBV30,CAWNKGGQGPLEQYF,TGTGCCTGGAACAAGGGGGGACAGGGTCCCCTCGAGCAGTACTTC
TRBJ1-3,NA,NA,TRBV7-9,CASSSSGPGNTIYF,TGTGCCAGCAGCTCCAGCGGACCTGGAAACACCATATATTTT
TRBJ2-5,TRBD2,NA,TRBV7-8,CASSLISGRGKETQYF,TGTGCCAGCAGCTTAATTAGCGGGAGAGGGAAAGAGACCCAGTACTTC
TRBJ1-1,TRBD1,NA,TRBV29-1,CSVKGQRNTEAFF,TGCAGCGTAAAGGGACAGCGGAACACTGAAGCTTTCTTT
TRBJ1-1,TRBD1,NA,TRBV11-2,CASSLGPGGYSAFF,TGTGCCAGCAGCTTAGGCCCAGGGGGCTATTCGGCTTTCTTT
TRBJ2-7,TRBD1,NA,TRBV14,CASSLGQLSSYEQYF,TGTGCCAGCAGCTTGGGACAGCTGAGCTCCTACGAGCAGTACTTC
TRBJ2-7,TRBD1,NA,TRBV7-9,CASTLRDSAYEQYF,TGTGCCAGCACCCTTAGGGACAGCGCCTACGAGCAGTACTTC
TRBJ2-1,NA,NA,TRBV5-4,CASSPWVREEQFF,TGTGCCAGCAGCCCGTGGGTCCGGGAGGAGCAGTTCTTC
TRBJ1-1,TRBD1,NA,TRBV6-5,CASSPIGQGRAEAFF,TGTGCCAGCAGCCCTATCGGACAGGGGAGAGCTGAAGCTTTCTTT
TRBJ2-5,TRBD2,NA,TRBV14,CASSQVKGLAGLETQYF,TGTGCCAGCAGCCAAGTTAAGGGACTAGCGGGGCTAGAGACCCAGTACTTC
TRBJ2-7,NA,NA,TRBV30,CAWRAQGKINEQYF,TGTGCCTGGAGAGCTCAGGGAAAAATCAACGAGCAGTACTTC
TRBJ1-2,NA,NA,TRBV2,CASSGRNGYTF,TGTGCCAGCAGTGGCAGAAATGGCTACACCTTC
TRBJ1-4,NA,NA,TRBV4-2,CASSQDGGPDEKLFF,TGTGCCAGCAGCCAAGATGGAGGGCCGGATGAAAAACTGTTTTTT
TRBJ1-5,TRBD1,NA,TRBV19,CASSIERGRDQPQHF,TGTGCCAGTAGTATAGAGAGGGGGCGGGATCAGCCCCAGCATTTT
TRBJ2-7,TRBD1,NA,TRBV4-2,CASSQEGGQGFIEQYF,TGTGCCAGCAGCCAAGAAGGAGGACAGGGGTTCATCGAGCAGTACTTC
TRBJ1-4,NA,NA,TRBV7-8,CASSLAGQDGEKLFF,TGTGCCAGCAGCTTAGCGGGGCAAGACGGTGAAAAACTGTTTTTT
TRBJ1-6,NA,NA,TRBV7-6,CASSLALTGNSPLHF,TGTGCCAGCAGCTTAGCCCTAACAGGGAATTCACCCCTCCACTTT
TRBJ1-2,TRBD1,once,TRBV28,CASSSRTGGGYTF,TGTGCCAGCAGTTCCCGGACAGGGGGTGGCTACACCTTC
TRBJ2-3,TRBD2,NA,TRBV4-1,CASSQDEASGGDTQYF,TGCGCCAGCAGCCAAGATGAGGCTAGCGGGGGAGATACGCAGTATTTT
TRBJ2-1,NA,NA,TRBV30,CAWRTRGNEQFF,TGTGCCTGGAGGACTAGGGGCAATGAGCAGTTCTTC
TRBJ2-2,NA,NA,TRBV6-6,CASSSRPPGTGELFF,TGTGCCAGCAGCTCCAGACCGCCGGGCACCGGGGAGCTGTTTTTT
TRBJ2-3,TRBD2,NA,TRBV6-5,CASSSTSGGFTDTQYF,TGTGCCAGCAGTTCCACTAGCGGGGGCTTCACAGATACGCAGTATTTT
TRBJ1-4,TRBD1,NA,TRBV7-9,CASSLGTGATNEKLFF,TGTGCCAGCAGCCTAGGGACAGGGGCAACTAATGAAAAACTGTTTTTT
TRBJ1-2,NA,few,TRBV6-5,CASTQGTLGYTF,TGTGCCAGCACCCAGGGGACGCTTGGCTACACCTTC
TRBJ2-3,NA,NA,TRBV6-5,CASSAGAYTDTQYF,TGTGCCAGCAGTGCAGGGGCGTACACAGATACGCAGTATTTT
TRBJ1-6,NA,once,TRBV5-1,CASSWNRPAENSPLHF,TGCGCCAGCAGCTGGAACAGGCCGGCGGAAAATTCACCCCTCCACTTT
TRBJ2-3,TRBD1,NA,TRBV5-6,CASSFGSTGGADTQYF,TGTGCCAGCAGCTTCGGATCGACAGGGGGCGCAGATACGCAGTATTTT
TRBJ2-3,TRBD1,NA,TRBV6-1,CASRLGQGAGDTQYF,TGTGCCAGCAGATTGGGACAGGGGGCGGGAGATACGCAGTATTTT
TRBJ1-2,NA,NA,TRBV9,CASSPQGQGFDGYTF,TGTGCCAGCAGCCCCCAGGGGCAGGGATTTGATGGCTACACCTTC